This is a list of T cell receptor beta chains from one sample in a study of blood T cell repertoires in COVID-19. This table comes from immunoSEQ multiplex PCR, and its TCRdb copy is limited to in-frame clones, with some not included. Of about 300,000 clones in the sample, around 89% were seen once. Sample: peripheral blood. Every receptor here comes from a woman aged 25 to 45 who had recovered from COVID-19. Both conserved end residues are part of each CDR3. The order of the fields is J gene, V gene, D gene, clone size, CDR3 DNA, CDR3 protein. A D gene is named only where the DNA matches it firmly. Size tells how often a clone was seen (once, few, many) or the class of an expanded clone, and some rows leave it out.

TRBJ1-2 TRBV6-4 TRBD1 - TGTGCCAGCAGTGCGGACAGGGCGGACTATGGCTACACCTTC CASSADRADYGYTF
TRBJ1-2 TRBV28 TRBD1 - TGTGCCAGCAGTCCTACCCGGGACAGCTATGGCTACACCTTC CASSPTRDSYGYTF
TRBJ1-2 TRBV7-9 TRBD1 - TGTGCCAGCAGCCCCGGACAGGGGCTCTATGGCTACACCTTC CASSPGQGLYGYTF
TRBJ1-6 TRBV28 - - TGTGCCAGCAGTCAAGGGGGGGGTCCAGGTTCACCCCTCCACTTT CASSQGGGPGSPLHF
TRBJ1-2 TRBV19 - - TGTGCCAGTAGTATAGACCGGGGAGGACAACGAGGCTACACCTTC CASSIDRGGQRGYTF
TRBJ1-2 TRBV28 - - TGTGCCACACCAAGACAGAGCCCTAACTATGGCTACACCTTC CATPRQSPNYGYTF
TRBJ2-2 TRBV15 - - TGTGCCACCAGAATGGGGCGCGACACCGGGGAGCTGTTTTTT CATRMGRDTGELFF
TRBJ1-1 TRBV30 - - TGTGCCTGGGCAGGGTCGGGCACTGAAGCTTTCTTT CAWAGSGTEAFF
TRBJ1-1 TRBV18 - - TGTGCCAGCTCAACGGGAAAGAACACTGAAGCTTTCTTT CASSTGKNTEAFF
TRBJ1-5 TRBV5-1 TRBD1 - TGCGCCAGCAGCCCGACAGGGGGCTGGAATCAGCCCCAGCATTTT CASSPTGGWNQPQHF
TRBJ2-5 TRBV4-3 - - TGCGCCAGCAGCCAAGCCCCGGGGGTCCAAGAGACCCAGTACTTC CASSQAPGVQETQYF
TRBJ1-6 TRBV7-2 - - TGTGCCAGCAGCGAGGCCCAGGGTTGGTCACCCCTCCACTTT CASSEAQGWSPLHF
TRBJ1-2 TRBV5-8 - - TGTGCCAGCAGAGTAGGACTGAAATATGGCTACACCTTC CASRVGLKYGYTF
TRBJ1-2 TRBV28 - - TGTGCCAGCAGTTTAATACAAGAGGGTGGCTACACCTTC CASSLIQEGGYTF
TRBJ2-1 TRBV5-4 - - TGTGCCAGCAGCTTGTCTGAGGCCAATGAGCAGTTCTTC CASSLSEANEQFF
TRBJ1-2 TRBV20-1 - - TGCAACTGTATTAGTGACAATGGCTACACCTTC CNCISDNGYTF
TRBJ2-1 TRBV7-3 TRBD2 - TGTGCCAGCAGCTTAAGCCGAGGTAGCGGGGCCGAATTGAGCTCCTACAATGAGCAGTTCTTC CASSLSRGSGAELSSYNEQFF
TRBJ2-7 TRBV11-2 TRBD2 few TGTGCCAGCAGCTCGCTAGCGGGGTCCTACGAGCAGTACTTC CASSSLAGSYEQYF
TRBJ1-6 TRBV7-2 TRBD1 - TGTGCCAGCAGCCGTAGGAGGACAGGGGGTAATTCACCCCTCCACTTT CASSRRRTGGNSPLHF
TRBJ2-1 TRBV27 TRBD2 - TGTGCCAGCAGTGTAGCGGGGGGAACCTACAATGAGCAGTTCTTC CASSVAGGTYNEQFF
TRBJ2-1 TRBV7-8 TRBD2 - TGTGCCAGCAGCTTCCTAGCGGGGGGGATTAACAATGAGCAGTTCTTC CASSFLAGGINNEQFF
TRBJ2-7 TRBV5-4 TRBD1 few TGTGCCAGCAACGATGGGGACAGATGGAATTACGAGCAGTACTTC CASNDGDRWNYEQYF
TRBJ1-5 TRBV6-5 - - TGTGCCAGCAGTTACCCCGGTCAGCCCCAGCATTTT CASSYPGQPQHF
TRBJ2-3 TRBV7-3 TRBD2 - TGTGCCAGCACCCTTCGGGGGGGGATCACAGATACGCAGTATTTT CASTLRGGITDTQYF
TRBJ2-5 TRBV7-2 TRBD1 - TGTGCCAGCAGCTTAGGGGGACAGGGGTTAGAGACCCAGTACTTC CASSLGGQGLETQYF
TRBJ2-2 TRBV7-9 - few TGTGCCAGCAGCTTTGGGGCCGGGCTGACCGGGGAGCTGTTTTTT CASSFGAGLTGELFF
TRBJ1-1 TRBV6-5 - - TGTGCCAGCTGGGAGAGCAGGGGCACTGAAGCTTTCTTT CASWESRGTEAFF
TRBJ2-1 TRBV7-6 - - TGTGCCAGCAGCTTAGGAGCAGCGGTGGGGAATGAGCAGTTCTTC CASSLGAAVGNEQFF
TRBJ1-6 TRBV15 - - TGTGCCACCAGCAGAGACCTCTATAATTCACCCCTCCACTTT CATSRDLYNSPLHF
TRBJ2-3 TRBV24-1 - few TGTGCCACCAGTGATTTGGGGGGGGCAGAATTAGAGGATACGCAGTATTTT CATSDLGGAELEDTQYF
TRBJ2-1 TRBV13 TRBD2 - TGTGCCAGCAGCCTTGGACTAGCGGGGTACAATGAGCAGTTCTTC CASSLGLAGYNEQFF
TRBJ1-3 TRBV19 - - TGTGCCAGTAGTACCACAGGGTTGACGGACACCATATATTTT CASSTTGLTDTIYF
TRBJ1-5 TRBV2 - - TGTGCCAGCAAAAGGGGCAGGGCCAGCAATCAGCCCCAGCATTTT CASKRGRASNQPQHF
TRBJ2-3 TRBV5-1 - - TGCGCCAGCAGCACGGAAGGGGCAGATACGCAGTATTTT CASSTEGADTQYF
TRBJ2-2 TRBV28 TRBD2 - TGTGCCAGCAGTCTGCAGCGGGGGACGGGTACCGGGGAGCTGTTTTTT CASSLQRGTGTGELFF
TRBJ1-5 TRBV19 - - TGTGCCAGTCGCAAGGGGGGGCATCAGCCCCAGCATTTT CASRKGGHQPQHF
TRBJ2-7 TRBV27 - - TGTGCCTCTTTCCCAGGGGGGAGGAAGGACGAGCAGTACTTC CASFPGGRKDEQYF
TRBJ1-2 TRBV4-1 - - TGCGCCAGCCGAATAAGGACAGACGTTTACTATGGCTACACCTTC CASRIRTDVYYGYTF